The rows below give T cell receptor beta chains drawn from one sample of a study of blood T cell repertoires in COVID-19. TCRdb's copy holds only in-frame clones and misses some; the assay was immunoSEQ multiplex PCR. Here the sample spans around 140,000 clones, approximately 84% being singletons. Source material: peripheral blood. Every receptor here comes from a woman in her sixties with acute or convalescent COVID-19. The CDR3 runs from the conserved cysteine through the conserved F or W. Each record gives: V gene, J gene, clone size, D gene, CDR3 protein, CDR3 DNA. A D gene is named only where the DNA matches it firmly. The size field is filled for only some rows; it gives once, few, many or a size class.

v_call: TRBV5-1; j_call: TRBJ2-1; clone_size: many; d_call: TRBD2; cdr3_aa: CASTPGAGGPGNEQFF; cdr3_nt: TGCGCCAGCACCCCGGGCGCGGGAGGGCCGGGCAATGAGCAGTTCTTC
v_call: TRBV4-2; j_call: TRBJ2-7; clone_size: -; d_call: -; cdr3_aa: CASSQDSRVRDEQYF; cdr3_nt: TGTGCCAGCAGCCAAGATTCTCGAGTCAGGGACGAGCAGTACTTC
v_call: TRBV11-1; j_call: TRBJ2-1; clone_size: -; d_call: -; cdr3_aa: CASSLPGIVEQFF; cdr3_nt: TGTGCCAGCAGCTTACCGGGGATTGTGGAGCAGTTCTTC
v_call: TRBV28; j_call: TRBJ1-2; clone_size: -; d_call: -; cdr3_aa: CASSLVNRVDGYTF; cdr3_nt: TGTGCCAGCAGTTTGGTGAACAGGGTTGATGGCTACACCTTC
v_call: TRBV9; j_call: TRBJ2-3; clone_size: -; d_call: TRBD2; cdr3_aa: CASSAPGLAGITDTQYF; cdr3_nt: TGTGCCAGCAGCGCTCCGGGACTAGCGGGGATCACAGATACGCAGTATTTT
v_call: TRBV11-2; j_call: TRBJ2-2; clone_size: -; d_call: TRBD2; cdr3_aa: CTSSLVTGTSGYGGELFF; cdr3_nt: TGTACCAGCAGCTTAGTTACGGGGACTAGCGGTTACGGCGGGGAGCTGTTTTTT
v_call: TRBV5-1; j_call: TRBJ1-2; clone_size: -; d_call: TRBD1; cdr3_aa: CASSTGGPYGYTF; cdr3_nt: TGCGCCAGCAGTACAGGGGGGCCTTATGGCTACACCTTC
v_call: TRBV29-1; j_call: TRBJ1-1; clone_size: -; d_call: TRBD1; cdr3_aa: CSVSDRRPYTEAFF; cdr3_nt: TGCAGCGTATCGGACAGGCGGCCATACACTGAAGCTTTCTTT
v_call: TRBV2; j_call: TRBJ1-5; clone_size: -; d_call: -; cdr3_aa: CASNTGHNQPQHF; cdr3_nt: TGTGCCAGCAATACAGGGCACAATCAGCCCCAGCATTTT
v_call: TRBV7-9; j_call: TRBJ2-3; clone_size: -; d_call: -; cdr3_aa: CASSLGDRGPDTQYF; cdr3_nt: TGTGCCAGCAGCTTAGGTGATAGGGGTCCAGATACGCAGTATTTT
v_call: TRBV28; j_call: TRBJ2-7; clone_size: -; d_call: TRBD1; cdr3_aa: CASRWTGGIEQYF; cdr3_nt: TGTGCCAGCAGGTGGACAGGGGGTATCGAGCAGTACTTC
v_call: TRBV6-4; j_call: TRBJ2-3; clone_size: -; d_call: TRBD1; cdr3_aa: CASSDRGHGDTQYF; cdr3_nt: TGTGCCAGCAGTGACAGGGGGCATGGAGATACGCAGTATTTT
v_call: TRBV12-3/TRBV12-4; j_call: TRBJ1-1; clone_size: once; d_call: -; cdr3_aa: CASSFVSEAFF; cdr3_nt: TGTGCCAGCAGTTTCGTCTCTGAAGCTTTCTTT
v_call: TRBV3-1/TRBV3-2; j_call: TRBJ2-1; clone_size: -; d_call: -; cdr3_aa: CASSDRTSYNEQFF; cdr3_nt: TGTGCCAGCAGCGACAGGACTTCTTACAATGAGCAGTTCTTC
v_call: TRBV11-3; j_call: TRBJ2-2; clone_size: -; d_call: TRBD1; cdr3_aa: CASSLDRAPPGELFF; cdr3_nt: TGTGCCAGCAGCCTTGACAGGGCCCCCCCCGGGGAGCTGTTTTTT
v_call: TRBV18; j_call: TRBJ1-2; clone_size: -; d_call: TRBD1; cdr3_aa: CASSPGQGPPLGGYTF; cdr3_nt: TGTGCCAGCTCACCCGGACAGGGACCTCCCTTGGGAGGCTACACCTTC
v_call: TRBV9; j_call: TRBJ2-7; clone_size: -; d_call: TRBD2; cdr3_aa: CASSGGTSGYEQYF; cdr3_nt: TGTGCCAGCAGCGGCGGGACTAGCGGGTACGAGCAGTACTTC
v_call: TRBV12-5; j_call: TRBJ2-2; clone_size: -; d_call: TRBD1; cdr3_aa: CASGLVLTGQGATGELFF; cdr3_nt: TGTGCTAGTGGTTTGGTCCTTACAGGACAGGGGGCAACCGGGGAGCTGTTTTTT
v_call: TRBV6-5; j_call: TRBJ1-1; clone_size: -; d_call: -; cdr3_aa: CASSYQGSNTEAFF; cdr3_nt: TGTGCCAGCAGTTACCAGGGGTCGAACACTGAAGCTTTCTTT
v_call: TRBV28; j_call: TRBJ2-7; clone_size: -; d_call: TRBD2; cdr3_aa: CASSPYRLGLAGNYEQYF; cdr3_nt: TGTGCCAGCAGCCCCTACCGTCTGGGACTAGCGGGAAACTACGAGCAGTACTTC
v_call: TRBV7-7; j_call: TRBJ2-3; clone_size: -; d_call: -; cdr3_aa: CASSPDRLSDTQYF; cdr3_nt: TGTGCCAGCAGCCCAGACAGGTTATCAGATACGCAGTATTTT
v_call: TRBV5-4; j_call: TRBJ2-6; clone_size: few; d_call: TRBD1; cdr3_aa: CASSPRDRVSGANVLTF; cdr3_nt: TGTGCCAGCAGCCCCCGGGACAGGGTCTCTGGGGCCAACGTCCTGACTTTC
v_call: TRBV28; j_call: TRBJ2-2; clone_size: -; d_call: -; cdr3_aa: CASRTAGLRLGGGELFF; cdr3_nt: TGTGCCAGCAGGACAGCCGGGCTCCGCCTGGGGGGCGGGGAGCTGTTTTTT
v_call: TRBV6-5; j_call: TRBJ2-7; clone_size: few; d_call: -; cdr3_aa: CASSIRTGQGSEQYF; cdr3_nt: TGTGCCAGCAGTATCCGGACGGGTCAGGGGTCCGAGCAGTACTTC
v_call: TRBV9; j_call: TRBJ2-2; clone_size: -; d_call: TRBD2; cdr3_aa: CASSVDSGRGTTGELFF; cdr3_nt: TGTGCCAGCAGCGTAGATAGCGGGAGGGGAACAACCGGGGAGCTGTTTTTT
v_call: TRBV14; j_call: TRBJ2-7; clone_size: -; d_call: -; cdr3_aa: CASSQDDIGPGLFYTYEQYF; cdr3_nt: TGTGCCAGCAGCCAAGACGATATAGGCCCGGGGTTATTCTACACCTACGAGCAGTACTTC
v_call: TRBV28; j_call: TRBJ2-5; clone_size: few; d_call: TRBD1; cdr3_aa: CASSFPGQGEQETQYF; cdr3_nt: TGTGCCAGCAGTTTTCCGGGACAGGGGGAGCAAGAGACCCAGTACTTC
v_call: TRBV3-1/TRBV3-2; j_call: TRBJ2-3; clone_size: -; d_call: TRBD2; cdr3_aa: CASSQGMGTSGTDTQYF; cdr3_nt: TGTGCCAGCAGCCAAGGGATGGGGACTAGCGGCACAGATACGCAGTATTTT
v_call: TRBV19; j_call: TRBJ1-3; clone_size: few; d_call: TRBD1; cdr3_aa: CASTANRDRINTIYF; cdr3_nt: TGTGCCAGTACCGCCAACCGGGACAGGATAAACACCATATATTTT
v_call: TRBV27; j_call: TRBJ2-3; clone_size: -; d_call: -; cdr3_aa: CASSLMGRVADTQYF; cdr3_nt: TGTGCCAGCAGTTTAATGGGCAGGGTCGCAGATACGCAGTATTTT
v_call: TRBV18; j_call: TRBJ2-2; clone_size: -; d_call: -; cdr3_aa: CASSGSTGYTGELFF; cdr3_nt: TGTGCCAGCTCCGGATCCACAGGGTACACCGGGGAGCTGTTTTTT
v_call: TRBV30; j_call: TRBJ2-6; clone_size: -; d_call: -; cdr3_aa: CAGARDTGPGANVLTF; cdr3_nt: TGTGCCGGGGCCCGGGACACCGGGCCTGGGGCCAACGTCCTGACTTTC
v_call: TRBV7-2; j_call: TRBJ1-5; clone_size: -; d_call: -; cdr3_aa: CASSPDSYQPQHF; cdr3_nt: TGTGCCAGCAGCCCCGACAGTTATCAGCCCCAGCATTTT
v_call: TRBV2; j_call: TRBJ2-7; clone_size: -; d_call: TRBD1; cdr3_aa: CASSRDRAYEQYF; cdr3_nt: TGTGCCAGCAGCCGGGACAGGGCCTACGAGCAGTACTTC
v_call: TRBV27; j_call: TRBJ1-5; clone_size: -; d_call: -; cdr3_aa: CASSLLAGWNQPQHF; cdr3_nt: TGTGCCAGCAGTTTACTTGCAGGATGGAATCAGCCCCAGCATTTT
v_call: TRBV28; j_call: TRBJ1-5; clone_size: few; d_call: -; cdr3_aa: CAKPPRVVRQPQHF; cdr3_nt: TGTGCAAAGCCCCCCAGGGTGGTGCGGCAGCCCCAGCATTTT
v_call: TRBV2; j_call: TRBJ2-3; clone_size: -; d_call: -; cdr3_aa: CASRIVTSTDTQYF; cdr3_nt: TGTGCCAGCAGGATCGTGACAAGCACAGATACGCAGTATTTT
v_call: TRBV6-1; j_call: TRBJ2-7; clone_size: few; d_call: TRBD1; cdr3_aa: CASSARQGALSFIRYEQYF; cdr3_nt: TGTGCCAGCAGTGCCCGACAGGGGGCGTTGTCCTTCATAAGATACGAGCAGTACTTC
v_call: TRBV30; j_call: TRBJ1-4; clone_size: few; d_call: TRBD1; cdr3_aa: CAWSPGTATNEKLFF; cdr3_nt: TGTGCCTGGAGCCCTGGGACAGCAACTAATGAAAAACTGTTTTTT
v_call: TRBV28; j_call: TRBJ1-6; clone_size: -; d_call: -; cdr3_aa: CASSSPRRASSYNSPLHF; cdr3_nt: TGTGCCAGCAGTTCCCCTAGGCGGGCTAGCTCCTATAATTCACCCCTCCACTTT
v_call: TRBV12-3/TRBV12-4; j_call: TRBJ2-7; clone_size: -; d_call: -; cdr3_aa: CASSSDTWREQYF; cdr3_nt: TGTGCCAGCAGCTCCGACACCTGGCGCGAGCAGTACTTC
v_call: TRBV7-2; j_call: TRBJ2-1; clone_size: -; d_call: TRBD2; cdr3_aa: CASSSGTSGKYSSYNEQFF; cdr3_nt: TGTGCCAGCAGCTCCGGGACTAGCGGGAAATACAGCTCCTACAATGAGCAGTTCTTC
v_call: TRBV12-5; j_call: TRBJ2-7; clone_size: -; d_call: -; cdr3_aa: CASGSRTRPGFYEQYF; cdr3_nt: TGTGCTAGTGGTTCTCGAACCCGGCCAGGGTTCTACGAGCAGTACTTC